These 13 T cell receptor beta chains originate from one sample sequenced in a study of CDR3 diversity in severe acne. In TCRdb, the PCR reads were re-called with MiXCR into one record per CDR3 protein. The sample yields about 86,000 distinct CDR3 sequences, 45% to 65% seen once. The sample taken for sequencing was blood. The receptors derive from a male donor in good health, without acne.

Sample share makes this clonotype medium-sized. This rearrangement joins TRBV20-1 to TRBJ2-7, with 8 bases aligning to TRBD1. This CDR3 spans 12 amino acids. The V segment lost 6 bases and the J segment 2 bases; nucleotides outside the gene matches: 3. CDR1 and CDR2 from the germline V gene are DFQATT and SNEGSKA (reference sequence). CDR3 sequence reads: CSAQGAPYEQYF. The CDR3 DNA reads TGCAGTGCCCAGGGGGCCCCCTACGAGCAGTACTTC.

This clonotype turned up a few times. Germline is not matched at one junction end, which may reflect a read error. The chain couples TRBV20-1 to TRBJ1-5; 8 nucleotides match TRBD1. This CDR3 is 12 amino acids long. The V gene's germline CDR1 is DFQATT and CDR2 SNEGSKA (reference sequence). CDR3 sequence (DNA): TGTAGTGTTTGGACAGGGAATCAGCCCCAGCATTTT. This encodes CSVWTGNQPQHF.

The chain recombines TRBV20-1 with TRBJ2-7; 9 bases align to TRBD2. With V trimmed by 2 bases and J by 6 bases, 8 bases remained unmatched. CDR1 is DFQATT and CDR2 is SNEGSKA in the germline V gene (reference sequence). The CDR3 is 14 amino acids. For the CDR3, the DNA is TGCAGTGCTAGACCCAATAGCGGGAGTTCCGAGCAGTACTTC. Residues: CSARPNSGSSEQYF.

The V and J genes are TRBV30 and TRBJ1-1; D uncertain. Between the trimmed V and J ends, which lost 4 bases and 1 base, there was a span of 10 bases. This CDR3 is built from 13 residues. Germline V gene sequence: CDR1 GTSNPN, CDR2 SVGIG (reference sequence). CDR3 bases: TGTGCCTGGACCCCGCAGGCGAACACTGAAGCTTTCTTT. It translates to CAWTPQANTEAFF. The complete variable domain, with remaining parts taken from reference TRBV30 and TRBJ1-1, reads SQTIHQWPATLVQPVGSPLSLECTVEGTSNPNLYWYRQAAGRGLQLLFYSVGIGQISSEVPQNLSASRPQDRQFILSSKKLLLSDSGFYLCAWTPQANTEAFFGQGTRLTVV.

In this sample, this clonotype is medium-sized. The V and J genes are TRBV20-1 and TRBJ2-5, with 7 bases identical to TRBD1. With 3 bases clipped from V and 4 bases from J, the junction kept 2 bases outside the gene matches. CDR3 length: 12 residues. Germline V gene data show CDR1 as DFQATT and CDR2 as SNEGSKA (reference sequence). The CDR3 region is CSARRGPETQYF. The CDR3 coding sequence is TGCAGTGCTAGGAGGGGGCCAGAGACCCAGTACTTC.

The CDR3 bases are TGCAGCGTTGAAGATCGGGCTAGCGGGAGATTAACCTACGAGCAGTACTTC. This sequence encodes CSVEDRASGRLTYEQYF. The chain has TRBV29-1 and TRBJ2-7, with TRBD2 matching over 10 bases. Germline V lookup: CDR1 SQVTM, CDR2 ANQGSEA. The V gene end was trimmed by 0 bases and the J gene end by 2 bases; junction bases not matched to a gene: 10. The length of the CDR3 is 17 residues.

This clonotype was seen repeatedly, ten times or more. V gene TRBV15 combines with J gene TRBJ1-1; no reliable D call. Germline V lookup: CDR1 LNHNV, CDR2 YYDKDF (reference sequence). This CDR3 has 13 amino acids. With 7 bases removed from V and 4 bases from J, the gap between germline ends came to 13 bases. The CDR3 spells CATNLGWGTEAFF. CDR3 nucleotide sequence: TGTGCCACCAACCTGGGGTGGGGCACTGAAGCTTTCTTT.

This clonotype was seen a handful of times. The chain carries TRBV5-1 and TRBJ2-7, with 8 bases lining up with TRBD1. CDR1 is SGHRS, CDR2 YFSETQ, per germline. This CDR3 is 14 amino acids long. The junction had 5 bases not matched to a gene; V was cut back by 4 bases and J by 2 bases. The CDR3 reads CASSRGQAPYEQYF. CDR3 coding DNA: TGCGCCAGCAGCCGGGGACAGGCTCCCTACGAGCAGTACTTC.

J is TRBJ1-1 and V is TRBV5-1; 9 nucleotides agree with TRBD1. The ends lost 3 bases at V and 3 bases at J; junction bases unmatched: 9. Germline lookup yields CDR1 SGHRS and CDR2 YFSETQ. The CDR3 has 16 residues. The DNA of the CDR3 is TGCGCCAGCAGCTCCAAACAGGGGGCTAGGGACACTGAAGCTTTCTTT. It codes for CASSSKQGARDTEAFF.

In this sample, this clonotype turned up a few times. The rearrangement uses TRBV19 and TRBJ1-1, with unresolved D. V was cut by 8 bases and J by 5 bases, with 9 bases left in between. The CDR3 is 11 amino acids. Germline values: CDR1 LNHDA, CDR2 SQIVND (reference sequence). This CDR3 reads CASDLGTEAFF. The CDR3 DNA reads TGTGCCAGTGACCTCGGGACTGAAGCTTTCTTT.

This sequence joins TRBV5-1 and TRBJ1-6, with 8 positions matching TRBD1. The germline CDR1 and CDR2 sequences are SGHRS and YFSETQ. With 4 bases clipped from V and 7 bases from J, the junction kept 4 bases outside the gene matches. The CDR3 contains 14 residues. CDR3: CASSGTGGNSPLHF. In DNA, the CDR3 is TGCGCCAGCAGCGGCACAGGGGGGAATTCACCCCTCCACTTT.

This clonotype was counted at least ten times. The J gene is TRBJ2-5, the V gene TRBV25-1; D remains ambiguous. From germline, CDR1 is MGHDK and CDR2 SYGVNS. The CDR3 runs 15 residues. V was pared by 4 bases and J by 5 bases, with 17 bases between. CDR3 sequence reads: CASSGLRPGSETQYF. Here the CDR3 DNA reads TGTGCCAGCAGTGGATTACGGCCGGGTTCGGAGACCCAGTACTTC.

This clonotype appeared once. This sequence joins TRBV7-2 and TRBJ2-1; 11 positions match TRBD2. The V and J ends lost 4 bases and 12 bases, in that order; junction bases with no gene match: 8. The CDR3 spans 14 residues. CDR1 is SGHTA, CDR2 FQGNSA, per germline. This CDR3 is CASSWGSGGDGQFF. CDR3 in DNA: TGTGCCAGCAGCTGGGGTAGCGGGGGGGATGGGCAGTTCTTC.